The T cell receptor (beta chain) under discussion was sequenced for a study of CD8 T cells in ankylosing spondylitis. Findings and caveats of the study: Significant enrichment of disease-linked clones was reported in matched ankylosing spondylitis synovial fluid. In reactive arthritis synovial fluid and blood, some motif variants had been reported before. Seemingly characteristic of ankylosing spondylitis blood was a TCR beta motif consisting of several highly homologous variants.

To note about this clonotype: The antigen is unknown.

It was by quantitative 5'-RACE with molecular barcodes that TCR beta libraries were made. TCRdb analysed the 5' RACE reads with MiXCR anew, one entry per CDR3 protein. Of 100,000 to 150,000 distinct CDR3 sequences listed, approximately 10% are singletons. The sample consisted of blood, either unsorted or a sorted T cell fraction (not recorded which). The sequence came from a male donor with ankylosing spondylitis or in good health (not recorded which).

CDR3: CASSWGISEQFF. CDR3 nucleotides: TGTGCCAGCAGTTGGGGGATAAGTGAGCAGTTCTTC. The chain combines TRBV27 with TRBJ2-1, with D perhaps given as TRBD1 or TRBD2 (5 bases each). Per the germline V gene, CDR1 is MNHEY and CDR2 is SMNVEV (reference sequence). V shed 4 bases and J shed 9 bases, with 10 bases lying between them. The CDR3 covers 12 residues.